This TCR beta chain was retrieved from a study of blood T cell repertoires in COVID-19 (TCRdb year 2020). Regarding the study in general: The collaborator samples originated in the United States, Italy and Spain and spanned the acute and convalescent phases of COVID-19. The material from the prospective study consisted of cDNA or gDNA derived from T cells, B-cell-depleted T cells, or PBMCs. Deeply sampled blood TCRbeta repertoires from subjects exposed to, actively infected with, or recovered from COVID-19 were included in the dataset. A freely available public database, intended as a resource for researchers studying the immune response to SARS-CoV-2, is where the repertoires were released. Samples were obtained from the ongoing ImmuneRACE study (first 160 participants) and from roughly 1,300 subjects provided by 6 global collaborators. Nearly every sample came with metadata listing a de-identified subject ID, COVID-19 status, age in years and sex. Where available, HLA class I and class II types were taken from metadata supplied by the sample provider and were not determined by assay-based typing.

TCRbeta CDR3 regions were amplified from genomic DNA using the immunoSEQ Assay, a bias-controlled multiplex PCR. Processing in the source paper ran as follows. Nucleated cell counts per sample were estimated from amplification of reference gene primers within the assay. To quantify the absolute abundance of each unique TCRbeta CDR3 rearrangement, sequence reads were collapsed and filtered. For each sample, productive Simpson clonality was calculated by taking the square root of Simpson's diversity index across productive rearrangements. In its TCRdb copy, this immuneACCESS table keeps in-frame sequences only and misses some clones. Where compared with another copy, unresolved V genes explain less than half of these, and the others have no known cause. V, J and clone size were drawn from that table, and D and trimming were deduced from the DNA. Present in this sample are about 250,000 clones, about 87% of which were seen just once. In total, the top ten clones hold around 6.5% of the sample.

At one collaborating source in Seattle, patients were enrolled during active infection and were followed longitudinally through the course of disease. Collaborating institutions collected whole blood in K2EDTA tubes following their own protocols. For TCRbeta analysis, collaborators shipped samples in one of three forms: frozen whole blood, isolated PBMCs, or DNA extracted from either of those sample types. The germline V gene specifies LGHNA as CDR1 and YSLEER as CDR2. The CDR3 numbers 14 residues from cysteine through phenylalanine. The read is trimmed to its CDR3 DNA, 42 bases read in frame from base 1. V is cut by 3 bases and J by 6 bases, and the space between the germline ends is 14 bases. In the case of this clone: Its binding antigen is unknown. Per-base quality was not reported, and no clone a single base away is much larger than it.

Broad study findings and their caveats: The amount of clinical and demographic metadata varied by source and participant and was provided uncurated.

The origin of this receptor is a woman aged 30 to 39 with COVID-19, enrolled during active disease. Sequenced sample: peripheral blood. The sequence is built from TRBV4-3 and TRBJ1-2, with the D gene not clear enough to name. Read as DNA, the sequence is TGCGCCAGCAGCCATGAGGGAATGGTCGATGGCTACACCTTC. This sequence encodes CASSHEGMVDGYTF.